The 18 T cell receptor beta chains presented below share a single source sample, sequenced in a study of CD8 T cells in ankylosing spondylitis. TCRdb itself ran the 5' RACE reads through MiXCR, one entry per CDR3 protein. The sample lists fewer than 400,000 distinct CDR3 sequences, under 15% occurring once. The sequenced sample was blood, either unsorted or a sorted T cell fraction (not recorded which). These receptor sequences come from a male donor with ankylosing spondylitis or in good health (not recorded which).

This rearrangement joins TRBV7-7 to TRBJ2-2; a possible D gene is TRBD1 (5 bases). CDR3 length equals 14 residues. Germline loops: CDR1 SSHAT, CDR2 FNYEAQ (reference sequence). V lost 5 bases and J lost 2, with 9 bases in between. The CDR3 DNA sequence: TGTGCCAGCAGCCGACAGATTAACACCGGGGAGCTGTTTTTT. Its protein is CASSRQINTGELFF.

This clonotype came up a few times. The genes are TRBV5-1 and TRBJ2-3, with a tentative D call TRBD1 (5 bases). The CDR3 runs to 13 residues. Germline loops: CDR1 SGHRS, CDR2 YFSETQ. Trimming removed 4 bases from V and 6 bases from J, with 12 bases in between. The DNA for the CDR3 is TGCGCCAGCAGCCCCCGGCAGGGCGATACGCAGTATTTT. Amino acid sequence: CASSPRQGDTQYF.

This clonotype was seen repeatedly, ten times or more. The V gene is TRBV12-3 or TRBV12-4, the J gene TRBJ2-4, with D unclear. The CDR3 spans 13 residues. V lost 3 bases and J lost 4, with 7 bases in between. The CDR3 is CASSFSSKNIQYF. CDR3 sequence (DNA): TGTGCCAGCAGTTTTTCTTCAAAAAACATTCAGTACTTC.

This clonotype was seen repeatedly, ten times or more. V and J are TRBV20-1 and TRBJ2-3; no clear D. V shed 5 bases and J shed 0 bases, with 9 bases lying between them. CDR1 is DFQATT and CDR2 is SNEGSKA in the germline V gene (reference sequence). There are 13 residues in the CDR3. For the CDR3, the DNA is TGCAGTGCTCCTGGCGGAAGCACAGATACGCAGTATTTT. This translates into CSAPGGSTDTQYF.

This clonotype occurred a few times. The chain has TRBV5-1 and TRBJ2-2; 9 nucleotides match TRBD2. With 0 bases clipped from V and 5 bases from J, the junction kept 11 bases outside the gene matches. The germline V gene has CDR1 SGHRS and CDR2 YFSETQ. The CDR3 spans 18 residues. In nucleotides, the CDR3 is TGCGCCAGCAGCTTGGATCCGGCGGGAGGGTCCCAGACCGGGGAGCTGTTTTTT. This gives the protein CASSLDPAGGSQTGELFF.

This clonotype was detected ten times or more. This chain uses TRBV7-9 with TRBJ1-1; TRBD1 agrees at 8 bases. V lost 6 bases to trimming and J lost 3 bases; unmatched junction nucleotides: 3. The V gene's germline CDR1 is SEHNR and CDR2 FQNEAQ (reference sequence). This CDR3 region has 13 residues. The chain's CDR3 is CASSRQGYTEAFF. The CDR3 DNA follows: TGTGCCAGCAGTCGACAGGGGTACACTGAAGCTTTCTTT.

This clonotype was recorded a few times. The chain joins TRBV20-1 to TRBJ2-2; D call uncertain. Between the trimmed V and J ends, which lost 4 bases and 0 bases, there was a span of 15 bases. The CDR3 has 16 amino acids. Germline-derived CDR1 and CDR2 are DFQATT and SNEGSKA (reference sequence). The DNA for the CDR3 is TGCAGTGCTACTCCCGTAAGCAGCGCGAACACCGGGGAGCTGTTTTTT. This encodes CSATPVSSANTGELFF.

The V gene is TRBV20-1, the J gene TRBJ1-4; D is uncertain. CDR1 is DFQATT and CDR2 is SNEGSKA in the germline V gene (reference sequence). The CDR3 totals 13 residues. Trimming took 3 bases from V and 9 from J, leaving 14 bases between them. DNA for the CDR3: TGCAGTGCTAGCGGGCAACCCGGGCAAAAACTGTTTTTT. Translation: CSASGQPGQKLFF.

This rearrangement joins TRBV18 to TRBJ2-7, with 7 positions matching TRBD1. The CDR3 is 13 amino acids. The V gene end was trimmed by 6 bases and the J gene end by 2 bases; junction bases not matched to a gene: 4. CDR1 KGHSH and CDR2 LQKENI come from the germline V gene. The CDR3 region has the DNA TGTGCCAGCTCGACAGGGAGCGCCTACGAGCAGTACTTC. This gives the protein CASSTGSAYEQYF.

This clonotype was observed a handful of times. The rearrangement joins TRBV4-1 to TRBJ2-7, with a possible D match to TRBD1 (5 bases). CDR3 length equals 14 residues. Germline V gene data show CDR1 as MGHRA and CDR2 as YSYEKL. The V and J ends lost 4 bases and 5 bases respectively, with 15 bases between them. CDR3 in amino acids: CASSLISGKDEQYF. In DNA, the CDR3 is TGCGCCAGCAGCCTAATCTCAGGGAAGGACGAGCAGTACTTC.

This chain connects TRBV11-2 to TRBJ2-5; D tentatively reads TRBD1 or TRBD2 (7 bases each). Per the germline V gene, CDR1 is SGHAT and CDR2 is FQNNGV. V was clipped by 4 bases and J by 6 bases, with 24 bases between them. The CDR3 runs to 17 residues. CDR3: CASSSPRGRGSSKTQYF. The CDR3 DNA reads TGTGCCAGCAGCTCCCCCAGGGGGAGGGGGTCCTCGAAGACCCAGTACTTC.

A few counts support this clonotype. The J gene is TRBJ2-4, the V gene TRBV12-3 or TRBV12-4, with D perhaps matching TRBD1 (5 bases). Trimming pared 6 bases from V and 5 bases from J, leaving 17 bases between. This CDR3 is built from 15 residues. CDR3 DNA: TGTGCCAGCAGCCCCTCGCAGGGCGCCCAAAACATTCAGTACTTC. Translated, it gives CASSPSQGAQNIQYF.

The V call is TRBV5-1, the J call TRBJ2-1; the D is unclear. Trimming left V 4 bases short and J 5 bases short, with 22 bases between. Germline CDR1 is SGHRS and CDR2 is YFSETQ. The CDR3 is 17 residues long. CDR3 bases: TGCGCCAGCAGCATCCGGGCCCTACGAGACACAGACAATGAGCAGTTCTTC. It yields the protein CASSIRALRDTDNEQFF.

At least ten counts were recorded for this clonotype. The CDR3 DNA sequence: TGTGCCAGCAGCCCCCATTCACCTGGGGAGCAGTTCTTC. Amino acids: CASSPHSPGEQFF. This sequence joins TRBV7-9 and TRBJ2-1, with D hard to call. Germline values: CDR1 SEHNR, CDR2 FQNEAQ (reference sequence). There are 13 residues in the CDR3. The V gene lost 5 bases and the J gene lost 10 bases, with 15 bases spanning the gap.

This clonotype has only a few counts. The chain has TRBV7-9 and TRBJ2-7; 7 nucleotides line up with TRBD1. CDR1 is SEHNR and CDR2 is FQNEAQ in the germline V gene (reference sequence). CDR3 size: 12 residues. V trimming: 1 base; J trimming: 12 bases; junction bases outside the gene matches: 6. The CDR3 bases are TGTGCCAGCAGCTTAGAGACAGGGCCTTTGTACTTC. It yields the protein CASSLETGPLYF.

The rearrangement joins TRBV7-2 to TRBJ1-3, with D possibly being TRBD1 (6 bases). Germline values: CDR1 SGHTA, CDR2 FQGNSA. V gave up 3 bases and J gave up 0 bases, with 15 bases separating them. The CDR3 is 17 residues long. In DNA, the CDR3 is TGTGCCAGCAGCTTTAGCATGGGGGGCCGCTCTGGAAACACCATATATTTT. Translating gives CASSFSMGGRSGNTIYF.

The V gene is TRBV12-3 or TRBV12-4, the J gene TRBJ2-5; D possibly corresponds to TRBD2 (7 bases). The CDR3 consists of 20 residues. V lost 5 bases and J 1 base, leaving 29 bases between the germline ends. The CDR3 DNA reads TGTGCCAGCAGTCCCCCTCGGTGGGGGGGCGAGTTAGGGCTCCAAGAGACCCAGTACTTC. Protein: CASSPPRWGGELGLQETQYF.

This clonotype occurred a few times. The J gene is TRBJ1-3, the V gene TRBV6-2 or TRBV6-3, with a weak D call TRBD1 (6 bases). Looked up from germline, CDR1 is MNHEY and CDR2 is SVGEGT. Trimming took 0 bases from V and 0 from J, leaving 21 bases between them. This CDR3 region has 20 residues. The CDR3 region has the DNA TGTGCCAGCAGTTACTCGCCTTCCCGGGCAGGGGAAATCTCTGGAAACACCATATATTTT. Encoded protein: CASSYSPSRAGEISGNTIYF.